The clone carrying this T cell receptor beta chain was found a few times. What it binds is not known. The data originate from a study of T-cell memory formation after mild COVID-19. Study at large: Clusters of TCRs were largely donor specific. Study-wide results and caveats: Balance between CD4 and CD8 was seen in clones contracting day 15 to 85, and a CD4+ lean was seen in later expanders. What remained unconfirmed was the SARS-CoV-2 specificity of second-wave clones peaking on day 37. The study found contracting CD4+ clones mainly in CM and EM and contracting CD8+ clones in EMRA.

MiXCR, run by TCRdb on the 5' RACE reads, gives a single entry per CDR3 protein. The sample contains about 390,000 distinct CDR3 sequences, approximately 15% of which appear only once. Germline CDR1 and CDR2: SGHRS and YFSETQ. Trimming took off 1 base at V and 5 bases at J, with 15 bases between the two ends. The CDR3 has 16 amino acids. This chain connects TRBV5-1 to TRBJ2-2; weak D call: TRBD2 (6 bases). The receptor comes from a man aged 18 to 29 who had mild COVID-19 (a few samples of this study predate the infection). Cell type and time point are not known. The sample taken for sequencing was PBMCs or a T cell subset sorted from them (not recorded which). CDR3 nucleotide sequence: TGCGCCAGCAGCTTGTGGTTAGCGGTTGGTACCGGGGAGCTGTTTTTT. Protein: CASSLWLAVGTGELFF.